Below are 2 T cell receptor beta chains sequenced from a single sample in a study of type 1 regulatory T cells. Whole-study findings and limits: Type 1 regulatory T cells had a more restricted TCR repertoire than non-type 1 regulatory T cells.

These TCRs are of unknown antigen specificity. TCRdb used MiXCR to reprocess the reads, holding one entry per CDR3 protein. The data contain 60,000 to 75,000 distinct CDR3 sequences, less than 25% of them seen just once; the ten biggest clones take up 8.3%. The sequenced sample was cultured type 1 regulatory T (Tr1) cells, either the whole culture or a sorted fraction (not recorded which). The receptors were sampled from a human donor in good health.

This clonotype was seen a handful of times. V is TRBV15 and J is TRBJ1-2, with D possibly TRBD1 on 5 matching bases. V lost 0 bases and J 5 bases, leaving 13 bases between the germline ends. This CDR3 comprises 15 residues. CDR1 is LNHNV, CDR2 YYDKDF, per germline (reference sequence). The CDR3 bases are TGTGCCACCAGCAGAGATCAAGGGACGCAGTATGGCTACACCTTC. It encodes CATSRDQGTQYGYTF. The whole variable domain, remainder taken from reference TRBV15 and TRBJ1-2, is DAMVIQNPRYQVTQFGKPVTLSCSQTLNHNVMYWYQQKSSQAPKLLFHYYDKDFNNEADTPDNFQSRRPNTSFCFLDIRSPGLGDTAMYLCATSRDQGTQYGYTFGSGTRLTVV.

This clonotype appeared a few times. V usage is TRBV24-1 and J usage is TRBJ2-1; TRBD1 matches 8 bases. This CDR3 is built from 16 residues. Losses at the gene ends were 3 bases for V and 0 bases for J; bases not matched to a gene: 3. Germline V gene data show CDR1 as KGHDR and CDR2 as SFDVKD. CDR3 residues: CATSDPGGPSYNEQFF. CDR3 nucleotide sequence: TGTGCCACCAGTGATCCAGGGGGCCCCTCCTACAATGAGCAGTTCTTC.